This T cell receptor beta chain was found in a study of blood T cell repertoires in COVID-19. Overall study context: Donors in the United States, Italy and Spain gave samples during acute or convalescent COVID-19. T cells, B-cell-depleted T cells, or PBMCs supplied cDNA or gDNA.

Clones were read by immunoSEQ multiplex PCR, and TCRdb kept only the in-frame ones, dropping some. This sample has a few hundred thousand clones; approximately 91% occur once, and the top ten carry about 0.86%. Cohort placement rested on clinical history that participants reported themselves. The clonotype was recovered from a woman aged 40 to 50 who had been exposed to COVID-19. What was sequenced was PBMCs or T cells enriched from blood (not recorded which).

CDR3 sequence reads: CAWRTGHHTGELFF. The CDR3 bases are TGTGCCTGGCGTACAGGGCATCACACCGGGGAGCTGTTTTTT. The chain carries TRBV30 and TRBJ2-2, with a possible D match to TRBD1 (6 bases). The germline V and J ends were trimmed by 5 bases and 3 bases, with 13 bases remaining between them. CDR3 length equals 14 residues. Germline assignment: CDR1 GTSNPN and CDR2 SVGIG (reference sequence).